The 26 T cell receptor beta chains below come from one sample, sequenced in a study of early T cells in non-severe SARS-CoV-2 infection. TCRdb analysed the 5' RACE reads with MiXCR anew, one entry per CDR3 protein. The sample comprises tens of thousands of distinct CDR3 sequences, 6.2% of which are singletons, and over 3.5% rests with the top ten. Input material: whole blood. The receptors originated from an adult who was a healthcare worker with PCR-confirmed SARS-CoV-2 infection or an uninfected control (not recorded which).

In this sample, this clonotype turned up many times. The chain employs TRBV6-5 and TRBJ1-1; 7 positions agree with TRBD1. V was clipped by 2 bases and J by 3 bases; unmatched bases: 6. The germline CDR1 and CDR2 sequences are MNHEY and SVGAGI. The CDR3 contains 15 residues. The CDR3 loop is CASSYTTGDDTEAFF. CDR3 in DNA: TGTGCCAGCAGTTACACAACAGGGGATGACACTGAAGCTTTCTTT.

CDR3 region: CATSRVIDRGSETQYF. The CDR3 DNA sequence: TGTGCCACCAGCAGAGTGATTGATCGGGGGTCAGAGACCCAGTACTTC. The J gene is TRBJ2-5, the V gene TRBV15; possibly TRBD2 for D (6 bases). This CDR3 is 16 amino acids long. V gave up 1 base and J gave up 4 bases, with 16 bases separating them. Germline assignment: CDR1 LNHNV and CDR2 YYDKDF (reference sequence). Full variable domain (remainder filled in from reference TRBV15 and TRBJ2-5): DAMVIQNPRYQVTQFGKPVTLSCSQTLNHNVMYWYQQKSSQAPKLLFHYYDKDFNNEADTPDNFQSRRPNTSFCFLDIRSPGLGDTAMYLCATSRVIDRGSETQYFGPGTRLLVL.

This clonotype was observed a handful of times. The chain links TRBV12-3 or TRBV12-4 to TRBJ2-7; D remains unclear. V gave up 5 bases and J gave up 3 bases, with 8 bases separating them. The CDR3 length is 12 residues. The CDR3 region has the DNA TGTGCCAGCAGTATGACGGGCTACGAGCAGTACTTC. It codes for CASSMTGYEQYF.

This clonotype showed up just a few times. The rearrangement links TRBV28 to TRBJ1-1; D not resolved. Germline CDR1 and CDR2: MDHEN and SYDVKM. This CDR3 has 11 amino acids. V was clipped by 5 bases and J by 11 bases, with 12 bases between them. CDR3 amino acids: CASSRSFEAFF. CDR3 nucleotides: TGTGCCAGCAGTCGGTCTTTCGAGGCTTTCTTT.

This clonotype was seen repeatedly, ten times or more. This chain joins TRBV4-1 and TRBJ1-5, with D uncertain. The CDR3 loop spans 15 amino acids. Between the trimmed V and J ends, which lost 1 base and 0 bases, there was a span of 7 bases. Germline V gives CDR1 MGHRA, CDR2 YSYEKL. The CDR3 loop reads CASSQVRGSNQPQHF. CDR3 nucleotides: TGCGCCAGCAGCCAAGTTCGGGGTAGCAATCAGCCCCAGCATTTT.

This clonotype was seen repeatedly, ten times or more. The chain recombines TRBV7-9 with TRBJ1-2, with D maybe TRBD1 (6 bases). From germline, CDR1 is SEHNR and CDR2 FQNEAQ (reference sequence). V was pared by 5 bases and J by 2 bases, with 30 bases between. This CDR3 has 20 amino acids. Here the CDR3 DNA reads TGTGCCAGCAGCCTCCCCGCCGGGGGCAGGGTGGCTACCCCCAACTATGGCTACACCTTC. The encoded protein is CASSLPAGGRVATPNYGYTF. The variable domain in full, completed from reference TRBV7-9 and TRBJ1-2, reads DTGVSQNPRHKITKRGQNVTFRCDPISEHNRLYWYRQTLGQGPEFLTYFQNEAQLEKSRLLSDRFSAERPKGSFSTLEIQRTEQGDSAMYLCASSLPAGGRVATPNYGYTFGSGTRLTVV.

The CDR3, as DNA: TGTGCCAGCAGCCCAGGGACAGAGGGCACTGAAGCTTTCTTT. This sequence encodes CASSPGTEGTEAFF. The gene calls are TRBV7-3 and TRBJ1-1; the match to TRBD1 covers 7 bases. CDR1 and CDR2 (germline): SGHTA, FQGTGA. This CDR3 spans 14 amino acids. V lost 5 bases and J lost 4; bases outside the gene matches: 7.

The rearrangement joins TRBV7-9 to TRBJ1-4; D not resolved. Germline-derived CDR1 and CDR2 are SEHNR and FQNEAQ (reference sequence). This CDR3 is built from 16 residues. The V end was cut by 4 bases, the J end by 3 bases, with 15 bases between. The CDR3 sequence: CASSWTKGRANEKLFF. The CDR3 DNA sequence: TGTGCCAGCAGCTGGACGAAAGGACGGGCTAATGAAAAACTGTTTTTT. Variable domain in full (rest from reference TRBV7-9 and TRBJ1-4): DTGVSQNPRHKITKRGQNVTFRCDPISEHNRLYWYRQTLGQGPEFLTYFQNEAQLEKSRLLSDRFSAERPKGSFSTLEIQRTEQGDSAMYLCASSWTKGRANEKLFFGSGTQLSVL.

This clonotype occurred many times. The chain employs TRBV9 and TRBJ2-2; 8 bases match TRBD2. V trimming: 5 bases; J trimming: 5 bases; junction bases outside the gene matches: 11. Germline values: CDR1 SGDLS, CDR2 YYNGEE. The CDR3 consists of 16 residues. The DNA of the CDR3 is TGTGCCAGCAGATCCTACTCGCGGGAGGTAACCGGGGAGCTGTTTTTT. Translation gives CASRSYSREVTGELFF.

CDR3 DNA: TGTGCCAGCAGACCCCACCCAGCGGGGGGGCGGATGGTGGAGACCCAGTACTTC. As protein: CASRPHPAGGRMVETQYF. The V gene is TRBV6-6, the J gene TRBJ2-5; 10 bases are shared with TRBD2. This CDR3 has 18 residues. After removal of 6 bases from V and 5 bases from J, the junction contained 18 bases not matched to a gene. Germline lookup yields CDR1 MNHNY and CDR2 SVGAGI (reference sequence).

This clonotype was counted ten times or more. This chain joins TRBV10-3 and TRBJ1-6, with D possibly TRBD1 on 6 matching bases. Germline CDR1 is ENHRY and CDR2 is SYGVKD. The CDR3 extends over 17 amino acids. V was cut by 8 bases and J by 0 bases, with 17 bases left in between. In DNA, the CDR3 is TGTGCCATCTCCGACAGGCCACGCGACTCCTATAATTCACCCCTCCACTTT. The encoded protein is CAISDRPRDSYNSPLHF.

The table lists this clonotype with a few counts. This chain joins TRBV7-2 and TRBJ1-4; tentatively, D is TRBD1 (6 bases). V dropped 2 bases and J dropped 6 bases, with 16 bases sitting between them. This CDR3 is built from 16 residues. From germline, CDR1 is SGHTA and CDR2 FQGNSA. The CDR3 reads CASSLTPGAGDEKLFF. The CDR3 region has the DNA TGTGCCAGCAGCTTAACTCCGGGGGCAGGAGATGAAAAACTGTTTTTT.

This clonotype was recorded a few times. This chain uses TRBV9 with TRBJ2-1, with D possibly being TRBD1 (6 bases). V dropped 3 bases and J dropped 2 bases, with 18 bases sitting between them. Germline V lookup: CDR1 SGDLS, CDR2 YYNGEE. The CDR3 is 17 residues long. The CDR3 loop reads CASSDPPAGVPYNEQFF. The CDR3 DNA follows: TGTGCCAGCAGCGATCCCCCTGCAGGGGTTCCCTACAATGAGCAGTTCTTC.

This clonotype has a handful of counts. This chain links TRBV7-2 with TRBJ2-4; TRBD1 matches at 7 bases. This CDR3 is built from 13 residues. Germline-derived CDR1 and CDR2 are SGHTA and FQGNSA. V lost 6 bases and J lost 5; bases outside the gene matches: 4. CDR3 nucleotides: TGTGCCAGCAGGAACACAGGGGAAAACATTCAGTACTTC. Its protein product is CASRNTGENIQYF.

This clonotype was seen ten or more times. The chain employs TRBV7-6 and TRBJ1-4, with D unclear. The CDR3 has 16 residues. In germline, CDR1 is SGHVS, CDR2 FNYEAQ. Trimming removed 5 bases from V and 4 bases from J, with 17 bases in between. CDR3 in DNA: TGTGCCAGCAGCCCCCGTCTTGGCGGCCTTAATGAAAAACTGTTTTTT. It yields the protein CASSPRLGGLNEKLFF.

This clonotype was seen repeatedly, ten times or more. The genes are TRBV5-6 and TRBJ2-7; tentative D call: TRBD2 (5 bases). The V gene lost 1 base and the J gene lost 4 bases, with 15 bases spanning the gap. The germline V gene has CDR1 SGHDT and CDR2 YYEEEE. The CDR3 runs to 15 residues. The CDR3 protein is CASSLLSGMWYEQYF. In DNA form, the CDR3 reads TGTGCCAGCAGCTTGTTGTCGGGAATGTGGTACGAGCAGTACTTC.

At least ten counts were recorded for this clonotype. The CDR3 region has the DNA TGCGCCAGCAGCCAAGAACAGGTCACTGAAGCTTTCTTT. Protein product: CASSQEQVTEAFF. J is TRBJ1-1 and V is TRBV4-3, with a possible D match to TRBD1 (5 bases). The CDR3 runs to 13 residues. Per the germline V gene, CDR1 is LGHNA and CDR2 is YSLEER. Trimming took 0 bases from V and 4 from J, leaving 6 bases between them.

The chain has TRBV3-1 and TRBJ1-1; the D is unclear. Germline V CDR1 and CDR2: LGHDT, YNNKEL (reference sequence). Trimming removed 4 bases at V and 8 bases at J, with 17 bases between. This CDR3 has 14 amino acids. This CDR3 reads CASSLVRGVREAFF. The CDR3 coding sequence is TGTGCCAGCAGCCTCGTCCGTGGCGTCCGAGAAGCTTTCTTT.

This clonotype was detected many times. The chain uses TRBV10-2 and TRBJ1-1, with D perhaps TRBD1 (6 bases). Trimming shortened V by 3 bases and J by 1 base, and 6 bases separated the two germline ends. Germline V lookup: CDR1 WSHSY, CDR2 SAAADI. This CDR3 region has 13 residues. In nucleotides, the CDR3 is TGCGCCAGCAGTGAACAGGGGAACACTGAAGCTTTCTTT. As protein: CASSEQGNTEAFF.

This clonotype appeared many times. The chain joins TRBV6-5 to TRBJ2-7; D ambiguous. V was trimmed by 2 bases and J by 4 bases, leaving 15 bases between them. This CDR3 is built from 15 residues. The V gene's germline CDR1 is MNHEY and CDR2 SVGAGI. CDR3 amino acids: CASSYTPGPTYEQYF. CDR3 sequence (DNA): TGTGCCAGCAGTTACACCCCTGGACCGACATACGAGCAGTACTTC.

In its sample, this clonotype was seen many times. V gene TRBV20-1 combines with J gene TRBJ2-7; D tentatively fits TRBD1 or TRBD2 (6 bases each). CDR1 is DFQATT and CDR2 is SNEGSKA in the germline V gene (reference sequence). The CDR3 totals 16 residues. V was shortened by 6 bases and J by 2 bases, with 23 bases between the two germline ends. The CDR3: CSADGAGGLMTYEQYF. The DNA for the CDR3 is TGCAGTGCGGATGGCGCCGGGGGCTTGATGACCTACGAGCAGTACTTC.

This clonotype was picked up a small number of times. In DNA, the CDR3 is TGCAGCGTCGGTACCGGGACAGGGGCGAGGATGGGCGAGCAGTACTTC. It encodes CSVGTGTGARMGEQYF. The rearrangement uses TRBV29-1 and TRBJ2-7, with 10 nucleotides matching TRBD1. Trimming took 6 bases from V and 6 from J; bases not matched to a gene: 17. The CDR3 has 16 amino acids. Germline CDR1 reads SQVTM; CDR2 reads ANQGSEA.

This clonotype was recorded a few times. The genes are TRBV6-1 and TRBJ2-5; 10 nucleotides match TRBD2. This CDR3 region has 16 residues. Germline lookup yields CDR1 MNHNS and CDR2 SASEGT. V shed 5 bases and J 4 bases; nucleotides not matched to a gene: 10. CDR3 in DNA: TGTGCCAGCAGTCGCGGAGCGGGGGGGCCGGTAGAGACCCAGTACTTC. It specifies CASSRGAGGPVETQYF.

In its sample, this clonotype was seen many times. The V call is TRBV11-3, the J call TRBJ2-2; D is possibly TRBD1 (5 bases). The germline gives CDR1 SGHNT, CDR2 YENEEA. V lost 2 bases to trimming and J lost 9 bases, with 7 bases between them. The CDR3 is 12 amino acids. The CDR3 is CASSLQGRELFF. CDR3 in DNA: TGTGCCAGCAGCTTACAGGGCCGGGAGCTGTTTTTT.

A few counts support this clonotype. The rearrangement joins TRBV30 to TRBJ1-2; TRBD1 might be the D (5 bases). The length of the CDR3 is 14 residues. CDR1 is GTSNPN, CDR2 SVGIG, per germline (reference sequence). V shed 1 base and J shed 7 bases, with 16 bases lying between them. DNA of the CDR3: TGTGCCTGGAGTGCGGGGCCGGTTTTACTTGGCTACACCTTC. This codes for CAWSAGPVLLGYTF.

In this sample, this clonotype turned up many times. The V gene is TRBV3-1, the J gene TRBJ1-6; the D gene is possibly TRBD1 (6 bases). The CDR3 contains 15 residues. The V gene lost 6 bases and the J gene lost 6 bases, with 15 bases spanning the gap. Germline V gene lookup returns CDR1 LGHDT and CDR2 YNNKEL (reference sequence). The CDR3 is CASRGSTGANSPLHF. DNA for the CDR3: TGTGCCAGCAGGGGTTCGACAGGAGCTAATTCACCCCTCCACTTT.